Each of the 8 T cell receptor beta chains below was sequenced from the same sample in a study of OX40 agonist ivuxolimab in advanced cancers. Produced via immunoSEQ multiplex PCR; TCRdb's table is partial and in-frame only. The data show around 70,000 clones, with over 75% seen just once and about 0.57% held by the top ten. This specimen was CD4+ or CD8+ T cells sorted from blood, taken in a trial of the OX40 agonist ivuxolimab. These receptors all come from an adult with an advanced solid tumor such as melanoma, head and neck, liver or kidney cancer.

V gene TRBV10-3 combines with J gene TRBJ1-4; D unclear. Germline values: CDR1 ENHRY, CDR2 SYGVKD. CDR3 size: 12 residues. V was trimmed by 9 bases and J by 4 bases, leaving 9 bases between them. CDR3 coding DNA: TGTGCCATAGGGAGCCTTAATGAAAAACTGTTTTTT. As protein: CAIGSLNEKLFF.

The chain couples TRBV6-6 to TRBJ2-7; D not certain. There are 14 residues in the CDR3. Germline CDR1 is MNHNY and CDR2 is SVGAGI (reference sequence). Trimming took 6 bases from V and 7 from J, leaving 19 bases between them. The CDR3 reads CASRDHSRHGEQYF. CDR3 bases: TGTGCCAGCAGGGACCACTCACGGCATGGGGAGCAGTACTTC.

The chain carries TRBV19 and TRBJ1-5, with D uncertain. From germline, CDR1 is LNHDA and CDR2 SQIVND (reference sequence). V was trimmed by 9 bases and J by 2 bases, leaving 14 bases between them. The CDR3 covers 14 residues. CDR3 coding DNA: TGTGCCAGCCAGCAAAGGAGTCGCAATCAGCCCCAGCATTTT. It specifies CASQQRSRNQPQHF.

The CDR3 DNA follows: TGCAGCGCCGCCGGGACTAGGTGTCGTAGGCAGTACTTC. This encodes CSAAGTRCRRQYF. The V call is TRBV29-1, the J call TRBJ2-7, with 8 bases lining up with TRBD2. In germline, CDR1 is SQVTM, CDR2 ANQGSEA. The CDR3 runs to 13 residues. J was trimmed by 9 bases and V by 7 bases; bases with no gene match: 14.

The chain links TRBV4-1 to TRBJ1-2; 8 bases line up with TRBD1. The CDR3 spans 15 residues. Losses at the gene ends were 1 base for V and 3 bases for J; bases not matched to a gene: 4. Germline lookup yields CDR1 MGHRA and CDR2 YSYEKL. The CDR3 nucleotides read TGCGCCAGCAGCCAAGGGGACAGGACCTACTATGGCTACACCTTC. As protein: CASSQGDRTYYGYTF.

The chain is built from TRBV30 and TRBJ2-2; 7 positions match TRBD2. This CDR3 contains 16 residues. Per germline, CDR1 GTSNPN and CDR2 SVGIG (reference sequence). Trimming cost V 5 bases and J 4 bases; bases outside gene matches: 13. CDR3 DNA sequence: TGTGCCTGGGGACGGGTAGGTCTAGCGGCCACCGGGGAGCTGTTTTTT. This gives the protein CAWGRVGLAATGELFF.

J is TRBJ1-6 and V is TRBV5-8, with D possibly matching TRBD1 (5 bases). Germline V gene sequence: CDR1 SGHTS, CDR2 YDEGEE. This CDR3 region has 15 residues. V dropped 5 bases and J dropped 5 bases, with 14 bases sitting between them. CDR3 DNA sequence: TGTGCCAGCAGAGGAATCGGGGGAGATAATTCACCCCTCCACTTT. Amino acids: CASRGIGGDNSPLHF.

The gene calls are TRBV18 and TRBJ2-1; 10 bases are shared with TRBD2. This CDR3 spans 17 amino acids. With 0 bases clipped from V and 6 bases from J, the junction kept 8 bases outside the gene matches. Germline V gives CDR1 KGHSH, CDR2 LQKENI. The CDR3 DNA follows: TGTGCCAGCTCACCACCGTTTAGCGGGGGGTTAAGCAATGAGCAGTTCTTC. The encoded protein is CASSPPFSGGLSNEQFF.